This TCR beta chain was identified during a study of blood T cells in healthy people across ages. Study-wide findings and caveats: Higher diversity and more naive CD4+ cells were features of long-lived donors, compared to aged donors.

Aged about 6 to 100, donors were systemically healthy Caucasians from Russia. The use of a sample-barcoded 5' primer and a J-beta primer mix characterized a second PCR of roughly 7 to 12 cycles. Via MiXCR, TCRdb re-called the 5' RACE reads, giving one row per CDR3 protein. The sample contains more than 650,000 distinct CDR3 sequences, about 55% of which appear only once. The CDR3 runs 15 residues. J lost 2 bases, V lost 0 bases, and 4 bases had no gene match. The germline V gene encodes CDR1 DFQATT and CDR2 SNEGSKA (reference sequence). Remarks on this clonotype: Its target is not known.

This chain joins TRBV20-1 and TRBJ2-1; 7 bases fit TRBD1. What was sequenced was blood. The receptor was isolated from an elderly man in good health. Written as DNA, the CDR3 is TGCAGTGCTAGAGAGAAGGGGGCCACCTACAATGAGCAGTTCTTC. This codes for CSAREKGATYNEQFF.